This entry lists 10 T cell receptor beta chains sequenced from one sample in a study of cytomegalovirus exposure and HLA in healthy donors. A multiplex PCR was run with 60 Vbeta primers and 13 Jbeta primers. Generated by immunoSEQ multiplex PCR, the TCRdb table keeps only in-frame clones and is missing some. This sample has about 150,000 clones, with roughly 80% found just once. Sequenced: PBMCs. Receptor source: a man aged 40-49 years in good health and CMV-seronegative.

This sequence joins TRBV4-1 and TRBJ1-6, with 8 bases that match TRBD1. Unmatched junction bases numbered 6, after V lost 2 bases and J lost 6 bases. Looked up from germline, CDR1 is MGHRA and CDR2 is YSYEKL. The CDR3 has 16 residues. The CDR3 nucleotides read TGCGCCAGCAGCCAAAACAGGGGGGTTGCTAATTCACCCCTCCACTTT. This codes for CASSQNRGVANSPLHF.

The rearrangement links TRBV27 to TRBJ2-7; 10 bases line up with TRBD1. CDR3 length equals 15 residues. Trimming removed 6 bases from V and 6 bases from J; junction bases left unmatched: 11. CDR1 MNHEY and CDR2 SMNVEV come from the germline V gene (reference sequence). The CDR3 loop reads CASSWGDRGRREQYF. CDR3 sequence (DNA): TGTGCCAGCAGCTGGGGGGACAGGGGACGTCGCGAGCAGTACTTC.

The rearrangement joins TRBV4-1 to TRBJ1-1, with 7 nucleotides matching TRBD1. The V gene end was trimmed by 1 base and the J gene end by 11 bases; junction bases not matched to a gene: 16. The CDR3 has 16 amino acids. Germline V lookup: CDR1 MGHRA, CDR2 YSYEKL. The CDR3 nucleotides are TGCGCCAGCAGCCAAGGGGGGGCGACAGGGTTCCCTGGGGCTTTCTTT. It specifies CASSQGGATGFPGAFF.

V usage is TRBV2 and J usage is TRBJ2-3, with 9 bases aligning to TRBD1. Trimming cost V 6 bases and J 2 bases; bases outside gene matches: 6. CDR1 and CDR2 (germline): SNHLY, FYNNEI. The CDR3 consists of 15 residues. CDR3 DNA sequence: TGTGCCAGCAGGAGACAGGGGGAAGACACAGATACGCAGTATTTT. Its translation is CASRRQGEDTDTQYF.

V gene TRBV28 combines with J gene TRBJ1-2; possibly TRBD1 for D (6 bases). Trimming removed 5 bases at V and 8 bases at J, with 18 bases between. CDR3 length: 14 residues. Germline CDR1 MDHEN, CDR2 SYDVKM. The CDR3 region is CASSLGTPLRGYTF. The CDR3 DNA follows: TGTGCCAGCAGTCTCGGGACACCCCTGAGAGGCTACACCTTC.

This clone was observed a few times. The chain combines TRBV29-1 with TRBJ1-1; TRBD1 matches at 10 bases. Germline CDR1 and CDR2: SQVTM and ANQGSEA. The CDR3 is 12 amino acids. The V segment lost 7 bases and the J segment 11 bases; nucleotides outside the gene matches: 10. CDR3 in amino acids: CSAGTGTGAAFF. The DNA for the CDR3 is TGCAGCGCCGGTACCGGGACAGGGGCCGCTTTCTTT.

V and J are TRBV19 and TRBJ1-2; 9 bases line up with TRBD1. The CDR3 loop spans 15 amino acids. Germline CDR1 reads LNHDA; CDR2 reads SQIVND (reference sequence). With 11 bases clipped from V and 0 bases from J, the junction kept 10 bases outside the gene matches. CDR3: CASWTGDSTNYGYTF. The CDR3 nucleotides are TGTGCCTCCTGGACAGGGGACTCAACTAACTATGGCTACACCTTC.

This chain joins TRBV9 and TRBJ1-2, with 8 nucleotides matching TRBD1. CDR1 is SGDLS and CDR2 is YYNGEE in the germline V gene. The J segment lost 10 bases and the V segment lost 0 bases, leaving 14 bases of the junction unmatched. CDR3 length: 16 amino acids. The CDR3 region has the DNA TGTGCCAGCAGCGTAGCGAAGGAGGGACAGGCAGTAGACTACACCTTC. Translating gives CASSVAKEGQAVDYTF.

CDR3 loop: CASSPPPGNTGELFF. The CDR3 nucleotides are TGTGCCAGCAGCCCACCCCCAGGGAACACCGGGGAGCTGTTTTTT. The chain has TRBV5-6 and TRBJ2-2, with D hard to call. Germline V gene data show CDR1 as SGHDT and CDR2 as YYEEEE. CDR3 size: 15 residues. Between the trimmed V and J ends, which lost 4 bases and 1 base, there was a span of 11 bases.

The V gene is TRBV19, the J gene TRBJ2-3; maybe TRBD2 (6 bases). Looked up from germline, CDR1 is LNHDA and CDR2 is SQIVND (reference sequence). The V gene lost 3 bases and the J gene lost 2 bases, with 15 bases spanning the gap. CDR3 length equals 16 residues. CDR3: CASSMGVAANTDTQYF. In DNA form, the CDR3 reads TGTGCCAGTAGTATGGGAGTAGCGGCGAACACAGATACGCAGTATTTT.